The clone carrying this TCR beta chain has at least ten counts. Per germline, CDR1 SEHNR and CDR2 FQNEAQ (reference sequence). V lost 4 bases and J 4 bases, leaving 14 bases between the germline ends. The CDR3 totals 15 residues. In TCRdb, the RT-PCR reads were re-called with MiXCR into one record per CDR3 protein. This sample has approximately 720,000 distinct CDR3 sequences, with approximately 15% found just once. The clonotype was recovered from a female donor in good health, serving as a healthy control. The chain uses TRBV7-9 and TRBJ1-5; possible D gene TRBD1, 6 bases. What was sequenced was memory CD4+ T cells from blood. In DNA, the CDR3 is TGTGCCAGCAGCTACGGGACACAATGGAATCAGCCCCAGCATTTT. Its protein is CASSYGTQWNQPQHF.